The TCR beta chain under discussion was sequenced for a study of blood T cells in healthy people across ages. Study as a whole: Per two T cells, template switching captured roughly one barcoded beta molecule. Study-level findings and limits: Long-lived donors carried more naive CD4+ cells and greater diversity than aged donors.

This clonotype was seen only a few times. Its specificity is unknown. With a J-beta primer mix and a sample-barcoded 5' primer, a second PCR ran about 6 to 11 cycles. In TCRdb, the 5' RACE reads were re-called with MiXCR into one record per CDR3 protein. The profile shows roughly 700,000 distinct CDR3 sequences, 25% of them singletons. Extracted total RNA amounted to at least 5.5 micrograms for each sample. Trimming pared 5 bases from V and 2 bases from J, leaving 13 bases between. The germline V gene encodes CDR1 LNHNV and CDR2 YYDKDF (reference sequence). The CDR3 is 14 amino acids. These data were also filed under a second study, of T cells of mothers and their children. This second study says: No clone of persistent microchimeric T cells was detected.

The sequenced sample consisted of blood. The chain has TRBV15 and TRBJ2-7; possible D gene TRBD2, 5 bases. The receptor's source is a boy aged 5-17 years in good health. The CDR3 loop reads CATSLGRGTYEQYF. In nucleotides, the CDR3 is TGTGCCACCAGCCTCGGGCGAGGGACCTACGAGCAGTACTTC.